This section outlines one T cell receptor beta chain sequence together with its context. The target antigen is unknown. These data are taken from a study of response to subunit inactivated influenza vaccine. Study-wide points: Authors suggested seasonal influenza vaccinations each recruit few new T cells.

TCRdb used MiXCR to reprocess the RT-PCR reads, holding one entry per CDR3 protein. The profile shows hundreds of thousands of distinct CDR3 sequences, about 15% of them singletons. The length of the CDR3 is 17 residues. CDR1 is SGHTA, CDR2 FQGNSA, per germline. Germline trimming cut 1 base from V and 7 bases from J; bases unmatched to any gene: 13. The sample was PBMCs from blood, taken approximately 13 days after vaccination. The sequence came from a man aged 50-60 years who received an inactivated influenza vaccine. The gene calls are TRBV7-2 and TRBJ1-5, with 7 nucleotides matching TRBD1. The CDR3 spells CASSLGGVRQGSQPQHF. As DNA, the CDR3 is TGTGCCAGCAGCTTAGGGGGAGTGAGACAGGGCTCCCAGCCCCAGCATTTT.